Listed below are T cell receptor beta chains from one sample, sequenced in a study of T-cell reconstitution after alpha-beta-depleted transplantation in children. MiXCR was run by TCRdb on the PCR reads, yielding one entry per CDR3 protein. The repertoire holds over 90,000 distinct CDR3 sequences, with roughly 7.6% as singletons. The source material was PBMCs, sampled before TCRalphabeta/CD19-depleted stem cell transplant. These TCRs come from a boy aged 2 to 9 with acute lymphoblastic leukemia, due to receive a stem cell transplant. Each CDR3 is given with its conserved first and last residue. D genes are given only for firm matches. The size entry is marked missing in some rows and otherwise reads once, few, many or a size class.

J gene | V gene | D gene | clone size | CDR3 DNA | CDR3 protein
TRBJ1-5 | TRBV6-6 | - | many | TGTGCCAGCAGCCTTATCCTGGCAGGGAGCAATCAGCCCCAGCATTTT | CASSLILAGSNQPQHF
TRBJ2-5 | TRBV20-1 | - | many | TGCAGTGCTCCAAGACTGGAGACCCAGTACTTC | CSAPRLETQYF
TRBJ2-7 | TRBV20-1 | TRBD2 | many | TGCAGTGTAGGGACTACCCGTTCCTACGAGCAGTACTTC | CSVGTTRSYEQYF
TRBJ1-2 | TRBV6-1 | - | - | TGTGCCAGCAGTGATCGCCAGGGAGGCGGCTACACCTTC | CASSDRQGGGYTF
TRBJ1-2 | TRBV12-3/TRBV12-4 | - | many | TGTGCCAGCAGGCAAGGATCCTATGGCTACACCTTC | CASRQGSYGYTF
TRBJ2-4 | TRBV18 | TRBD2 | many | TGTGCCAGCTCACCCCCCATAGCGGGGGGCTACATTCAGTACTTC | CASSPPIAGGYIQYF
TRBJ2-7 | TRBV21-1 | - | many | TGTGCCAGCAGCAAGGGGCAGGGGCCATCTGTGGAAGAGCAGTACTTC | CASSKGQGPSVEEQYF
TRBJ1-3 | TRBV25-1 | - | many | TGTGCCAGCAGCCCAACTGGGTATGGAAACACCATATATTTT | CASSPTGYGNTIYF
TRBJ1-2 | TRBV3-1 | TRBD1 | many | TGTGCCAGCAGCCAGGGGGGACAGGGATGGGGCTACACCTTC | CASSQGGQGWGYTF
TRBJ2-3 | TRBV4-1 | - | few | TGCGCCAGCAGGTTACGGGGCACAGATACGCAGTATTTT | CASRLRGTDTQYF
TRBJ2-7 | TRBV4-1 | TRBD2 | many | TGCGCCAGCAGCCCGGGACTAGGGTTTGGCTACGAGCAGTACTTC | CASSPGLGFGYEQYF
TRBJ1-1 | TRBV6-5 | TRBD1 | many | TGTGCCAGCCGAAGCCGGGGGACAGATGAAGCTTTCTTT | CASRSRGTDEAFF
TRBJ2-1 | TRBV7-9 | TRBD2 | - | TGTGCCAGCAGCTTGGCTAGCGGGGGGGCCTACAATGAGCAGTTCTTC | CASSLASGGAYNEQFF
TRBJ2-5 | TRBV28 | - | few | TGTGCCAGCGGGAAGGGGGGGATCCAAGAGACCCAGTACTTC | CASGKGGIQETQYF
TRBJ2-2 | TRBV7-3 | TRBD2 | many | TGTGCCAGCGGGCGGGGGGCCAACACCGGGGAGCTGTTTTTT | CASGRGANTGELFF
TRBJ1-3 | TRBV3-1 | - | - | TGTGCCACCAGTCAGGGCTCCTCTGGAAACACCATATATTTT | CATSQGSSGNTIYF
TRBJ2-4 | TRBV25-1 | TRBD1 | few | TGTGCCAGCAGTGCCGGACAGGGACTAGCCAAAAACATTCAGTACTTC | CASSAGQGLAKNIQYF
TRBJ2-1 | TRBV11-2 | TRBD2 | many | TGTGCCAGCAGTCCCGTCGGACTAGCGGGGGATACAGAGTTCTTC | CASSPVGLAGDTEFF
TRBJ2-1 | TRBV20-1 | TRBD2 | many | TGCAGTGCTAGTTCGGGGGGGTCTCGCGACAATGAGCAGTTCTTC | CSASSGGSRDNEQFF
TRBJ2-5 | TRBV11-2 | TRBD1 | - | TGTGCCATCAGCTTAGTACAGGGGGGCCCTCAAGAGACCCAGTACTTC | CAISLVQGGPQETQYF
TRBJ2-5 | TRBV27 | TRBD1 | few | TGTGCCAGCAGTTTACTTCGGGACAGGGGGCCGGAGACCCAGTACTTC | CASSLLRDRGPETQYF
TRBJ1-4 | TRBV20-1 | TRBD1 | few | TGCAGTGCTTCCGGACAGGGGGGTACTAATGAAAAACTGTTTTTT | CSASGQGGTNEKLFF
TRBJ2-1 | TRBV29-1 | - | many | TGCAGCGTTGAAGGAACGGGGGTCTCCTACAATGAGCAGTTCTTC | CSVEGTGVSYNEQFF
TRBJ2-2 | TRBV11-3 | - | few | TGTGCCAGCAGCTTATCGGGGGGACAAGTCCCCGGGGAGCTGTTTTTT | CASSLSGGQVPGELFF
TRBJ2-7 | TRBV19 | TRBD1 | many | TGTGCCAGTAGTATGGGACAGGCCTACGAGCAGTACTTC | CASSMGQAYEQYF
TRBJ1-1 | TRBV7-8 | - | few | TGTGCCAGCACCTACTCAGACAGCTACACTGAAGCTTTCTTT | CASTYSDSYTEAFF
TRBJ1-2 | TRBV9 | - | many | TGTGCCAGCAGCGTTACGGGAAACTATGGCTACACCTTC | CASSVTGNYGYTF
TRBJ1-4 | TRBV12-3/TRBV12-4 | TRBD1 | - | TGTGCCAGCTGCTCCGGGACAGAGATGACGGCAACTAATGAAAAACTGTTTTTT | CASCSGTEMTATNEKLFF
TRBJ1-5 | TRBV20-1 | TRBD1 | - | TGCAGTGCTAGTGGGGGACAGGGGGCAGGTCAGCCCCAGCATTTT | CSASGGQGAGQPQHF
TRBJ1-1 | TRBV29-1 | - | many | TGCAGCGTCCGGACGGCTAGGGACACTGAAGCTTTCTTT | CSVRTARDTEAFF
TRBJ1-4 | TRBV27 | - | many | TGTGCCAGCAGTTTATGGGGCACAACTAATGAAAAACTGTTTTTT | CASSLWGTTNEKLFF
TRBJ1-2 | TRBV10-1 | - | many | TGCGCCAGCAGTGATGGAGTGAACTATGGCTACACCTTC | CASSDGVNYGYTF
TRBJ2-2 | TRBV27 | - | few | TGTGCCAGCAGTTTCTCTCCGCCAGCGGGGAACACCGGGGAGCTGTTTTTT | CASSFSPPAGNTGELFF
TRBJ2-1 | TRBV27 | - | few | TGTGCCAGCAAGCTAACGGGGTCAGGTGAGCAGTTCTTC | CASKLTGSGEQFF
TRBJ1-2 | TRBV2 | TRBD1 | few | TGTGCCAGCAGTGTGGGACAGACCCTTGAAGGCTACACCTTC | CASSVGQTLEGYTF
TRBJ2-1 | TRBV19 | TRBD2 | many | TGTGCCAGTAGTATAGAACTAGCGGCCTACAATGAGCAGTTCTTC | CASSIELAAYNEQFF
TRBJ2-3 | TRBV11-3 | TRBD2 | many | TGTGCCAGCAGCGAGACTAGCGCCTCAGATACGCAGTATTTT | CASSETSASDTQYF
TRBJ1-1 | TRBV6-1 | - | many | TGTGCCAGCCCTCCCCGGCCTGAAGCTTTCTTT | CASPPRPEAFF
TRBJ2-7 | TRBV20-1 | TRBD2 | many | TGCAGTGCTAGAGATCTCCTAGCGGGGGACCACTACGAGCAGTACTTC | CSARDLLAGDHYEQYF
TRBJ2-5 | TRBV9 | TRBD2 | many | TGTGCCAGCAGCGTAGTTCGGGGGGGCGAAGAGACCCAGTACTTC | CASSVVRGGEETQYF
TRBJ2-5 | TRBV3-1 | TRBD1 | few | TGTGCCAGCAGCCAACGGGGGACAGGGACCCAAGAGACCCAGTACTTC | CASSQRGTGTQETQYF
TRBJ2-2 | TRBV7-3 | - | few | TGTGCCAGCAGCTTAAGTCGTACAGCGAACACCGGGGAGCTGTTTTTT | CASSLSRTANTGELFF
TRBJ1-3 | TRBV5-1 | TRBD1 | many | TGCGCCAGCAGCCCGGAGGGGGCCGGAAACACCATATATTTT | CASSPEGAGNTIYF
TRBJ2-3 | TRBV5-1 | - | many | TGCGCCAGCAGCTTGGGCAACCCCCTTATCACGCAGTATTTT | CASSLGNPLITQYF